This entry describes one TCR beta chain. CDR3 length equals 15 residues. Trimming stripped 1 base from V and 2 bases from J, with 10 bases between. Per germline, CDR1 MDHEN and CDR2 SYDVKM. Clones were sequenced by immunoSEQ multiplex PCR, and TCRdb holds only the in-frame ones, with some missing. The profile shows over 15,000 clones, about three fifths of them singletons. The data derive from a study of sequential checkpoint blockade in melanoma. Turning to the study itself: First-line arms were nivolumab then ipilimumab, or the reverse, randomized 1:1. Each arm's sequence ended with maintenance nivolumab.

Specified treatment: randomized to nivolumab then ipilimumab (arm A) or the reverse (arm B). The source is a human donor with melanoma. V is TRBV28 and J is TRBJ2-3, with D possibly TRBD2 on 5 matching bases. Material: CD8+ T cells sorted from blood (inferred from file names), obtained from a patient given nivolumab and ipilimumab in sequence. CDR3 nucleotides: TGTGCCAGCAGTTTATTATCCGGGGACACAGATACGCAGTATTTT. Translation: CASSLLSGDTDTQYF.